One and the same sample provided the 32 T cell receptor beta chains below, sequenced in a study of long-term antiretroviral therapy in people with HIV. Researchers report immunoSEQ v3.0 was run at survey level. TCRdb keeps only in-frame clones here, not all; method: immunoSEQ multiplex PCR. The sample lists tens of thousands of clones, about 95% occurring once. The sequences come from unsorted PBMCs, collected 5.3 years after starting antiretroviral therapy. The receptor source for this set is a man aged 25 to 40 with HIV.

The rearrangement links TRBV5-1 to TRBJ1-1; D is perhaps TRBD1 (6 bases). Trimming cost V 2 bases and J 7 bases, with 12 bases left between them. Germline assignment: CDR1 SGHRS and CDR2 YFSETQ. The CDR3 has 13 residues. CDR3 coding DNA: TGCGCCAGCAGCTTACCGCTACAGGGTGAAGCTTTCTTT. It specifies CASSLPLQGEAFF. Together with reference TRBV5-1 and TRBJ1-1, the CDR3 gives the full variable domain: KAGVTQTPRYLIKTRGQQVTLSCSPISGHRSVSWYQQTPGQGLQFLFEYFSETQRNKGNFPGRFSGRQFSNSRSEMNVSTLELGDSALYLCASSLPLQGEAFFGQGTRLTVV.

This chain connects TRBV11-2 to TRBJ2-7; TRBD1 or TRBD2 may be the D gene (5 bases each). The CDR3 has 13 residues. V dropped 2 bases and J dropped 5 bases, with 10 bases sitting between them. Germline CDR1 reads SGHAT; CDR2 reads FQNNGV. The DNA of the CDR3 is TGTGCCAGCAGCTTATTAAGAGGGGACGAGCAGTACTTC. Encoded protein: CASSLLRGDEQYF.

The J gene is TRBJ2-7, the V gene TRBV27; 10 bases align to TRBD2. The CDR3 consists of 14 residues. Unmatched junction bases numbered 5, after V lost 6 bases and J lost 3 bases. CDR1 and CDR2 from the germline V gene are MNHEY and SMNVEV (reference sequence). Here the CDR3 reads CASRPGLADYEQYF. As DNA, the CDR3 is TGTGCCAGCAGACCTGGACTAGCGGACTACGAGCAGTACTTC.

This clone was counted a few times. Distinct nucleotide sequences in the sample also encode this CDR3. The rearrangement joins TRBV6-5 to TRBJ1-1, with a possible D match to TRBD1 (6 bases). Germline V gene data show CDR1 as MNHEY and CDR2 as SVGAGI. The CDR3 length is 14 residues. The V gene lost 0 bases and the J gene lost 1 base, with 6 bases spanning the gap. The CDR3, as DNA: TGTGCCAGCAGTTACTCGACAGGGAACACTGAAGCTTTCTTT. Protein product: CASSYSTGNTEAFF.

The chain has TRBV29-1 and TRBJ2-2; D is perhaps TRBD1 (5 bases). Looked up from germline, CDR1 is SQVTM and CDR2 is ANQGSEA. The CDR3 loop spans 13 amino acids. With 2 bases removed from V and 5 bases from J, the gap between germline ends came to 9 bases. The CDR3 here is CSVEQGRTGELFF. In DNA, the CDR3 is TGCAGCGTTGAACAGGGTCGGACCGGGGAGCTGTTTTTT.

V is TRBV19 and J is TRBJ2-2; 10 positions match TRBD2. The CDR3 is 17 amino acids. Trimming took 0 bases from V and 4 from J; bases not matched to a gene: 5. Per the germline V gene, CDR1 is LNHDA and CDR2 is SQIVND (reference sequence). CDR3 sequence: CASSIESGGVGTGELFF. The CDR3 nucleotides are TGTGCCAGTAGTATAGAAAGCGGGGGGGTGGGCACCGGGGAGCTGTTTTTT.

The CDR3 spells CASSKGDREDTEAFF. In nucleotides, the CDR3 is TGTGCCAGCAGCAAGGGTGACAGGGAGGACACTGAAGCTTTCTTT. The genes are TRBV7-9 and TRBJ1-1; 7 nucleotides line up with TRBD1. CDR3 length: 15 residues. Germline V gene lookup returns CDR1 SEHNR and CDR2 FQNEAQ (reference sequence). V shed 5 bases, J shed 3 bases, and the junction held 9 bases outside the gene matches.

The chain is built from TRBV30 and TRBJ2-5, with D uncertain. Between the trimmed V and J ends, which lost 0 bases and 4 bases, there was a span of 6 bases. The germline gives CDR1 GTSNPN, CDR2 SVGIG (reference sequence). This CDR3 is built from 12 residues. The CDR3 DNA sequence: TGTGCCTGGAGTGTATCTGGAGAGACCCAGTACTTC. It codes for CAWSVSGETQYF.

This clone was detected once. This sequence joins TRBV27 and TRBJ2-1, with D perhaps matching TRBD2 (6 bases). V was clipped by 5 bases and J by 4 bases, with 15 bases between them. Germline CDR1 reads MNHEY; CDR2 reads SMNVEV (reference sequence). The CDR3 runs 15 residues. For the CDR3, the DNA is TGTGCCAGCAGTCTTGGGGTAGCGGTGTACAATGAGCAGTTCTTC. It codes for CASSLGVAVYNEQFF.

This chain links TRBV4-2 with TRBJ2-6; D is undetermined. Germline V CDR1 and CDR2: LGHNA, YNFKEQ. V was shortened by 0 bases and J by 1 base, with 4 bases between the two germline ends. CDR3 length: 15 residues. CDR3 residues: CASSQEGSGANVLTF. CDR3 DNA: TGTGCCAGCAGCCAAGAAGGGTCTGGGGCCAACGTCCTGACTTTC.

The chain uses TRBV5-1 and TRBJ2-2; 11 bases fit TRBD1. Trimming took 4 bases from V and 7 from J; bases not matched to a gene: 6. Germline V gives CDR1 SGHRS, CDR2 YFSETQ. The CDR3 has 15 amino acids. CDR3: CASSPGQGAGGELFF. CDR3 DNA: TGCGCCAGCAGCCCCGGACAGGGGGCTGGCGGGGAGCTGTTTTTT. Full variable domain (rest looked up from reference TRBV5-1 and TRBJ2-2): KAGVTQTPRYLIKTRGQQVTLSCSPISGHRSVSWYQQTPGQGLQFLFEYFSETQRNKGNFPGRFSGRQFSNSRSEMNVSTLELGDSALYLCASSPGQGAGGELFFGEGSRLTVL.

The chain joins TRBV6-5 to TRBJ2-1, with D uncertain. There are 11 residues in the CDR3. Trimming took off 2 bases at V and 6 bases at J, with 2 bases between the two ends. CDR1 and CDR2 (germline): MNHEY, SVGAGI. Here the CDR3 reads CASSYGNEQFF. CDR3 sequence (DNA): TGTGCCAGCAGTTACGGCAATGAGCAGTTCTTC.

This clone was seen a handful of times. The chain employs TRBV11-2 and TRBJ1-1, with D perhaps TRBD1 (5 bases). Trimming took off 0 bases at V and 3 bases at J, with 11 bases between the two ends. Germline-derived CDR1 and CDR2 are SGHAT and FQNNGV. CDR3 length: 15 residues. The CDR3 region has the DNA TGTGCCAGCAGCTTAGACGGGGGTCCCGACACTGAAGCTTTCTTT. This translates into CASSLDGGPDTEAFF.

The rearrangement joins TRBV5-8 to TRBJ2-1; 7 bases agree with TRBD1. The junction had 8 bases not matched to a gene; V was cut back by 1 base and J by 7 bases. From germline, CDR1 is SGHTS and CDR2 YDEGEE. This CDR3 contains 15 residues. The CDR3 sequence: CASSLRDRDRNEQFF. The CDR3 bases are TGTGCCAGCAGCTTGCGAGACAGGGACCGGAATGAGCAGTTCTTC. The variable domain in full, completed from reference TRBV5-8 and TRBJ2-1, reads EAGVTQSPTHLIKTRGQQATLRCSPISGHTSVYWYQQALGLGLQFLLWYDEGEERNRGNFPPRFSGRQFPNYSSELNVNALELEDSALYLCASSLRDRDRNEQFFGPGTRLTVL.

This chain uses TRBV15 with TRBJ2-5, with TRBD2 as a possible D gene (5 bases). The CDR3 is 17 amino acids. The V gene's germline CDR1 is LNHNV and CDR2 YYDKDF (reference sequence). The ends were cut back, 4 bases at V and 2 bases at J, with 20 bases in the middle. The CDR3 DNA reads TGTGCCACCAGCACCCCACCCGGGGTTGCGGTACAAGAGACCCAGTACTTC. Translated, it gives CATSTPPGVAVQETQYF.

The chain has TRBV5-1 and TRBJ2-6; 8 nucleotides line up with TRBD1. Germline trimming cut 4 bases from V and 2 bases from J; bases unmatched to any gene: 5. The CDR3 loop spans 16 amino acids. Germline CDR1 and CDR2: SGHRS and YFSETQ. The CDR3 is CASSPRTGTGANVLTF. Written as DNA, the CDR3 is TGCGCCAGCAGCCCCCGGACAGGGACTGGGGCCAACGTCCTGACTTTC.

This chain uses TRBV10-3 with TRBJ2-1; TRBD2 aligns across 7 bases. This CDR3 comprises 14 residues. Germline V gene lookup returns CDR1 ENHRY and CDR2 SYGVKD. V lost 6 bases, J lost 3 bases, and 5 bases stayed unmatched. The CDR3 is CAIRGTNNYNEQFF. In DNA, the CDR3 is TGTGCCATCAGGGGGACTAACAACTACAATGAGCAGTTCTTC.

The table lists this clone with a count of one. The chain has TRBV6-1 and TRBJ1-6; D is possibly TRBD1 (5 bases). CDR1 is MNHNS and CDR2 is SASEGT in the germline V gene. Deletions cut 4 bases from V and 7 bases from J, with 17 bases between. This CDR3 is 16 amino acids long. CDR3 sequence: CASSGSTGTGNSPLHF. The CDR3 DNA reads TGTGCCAGCAGTGGGTCCACCGGGACCGGGAATTCACCCCTCCACTTT.

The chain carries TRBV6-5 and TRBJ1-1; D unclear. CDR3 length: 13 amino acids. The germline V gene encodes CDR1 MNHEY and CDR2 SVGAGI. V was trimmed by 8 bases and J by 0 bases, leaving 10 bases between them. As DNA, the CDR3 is TGTGCCAGCGTCGGGCCTTTGAACACTGAAGCTTTCTTT. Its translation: CASVGPLNTEAFF.

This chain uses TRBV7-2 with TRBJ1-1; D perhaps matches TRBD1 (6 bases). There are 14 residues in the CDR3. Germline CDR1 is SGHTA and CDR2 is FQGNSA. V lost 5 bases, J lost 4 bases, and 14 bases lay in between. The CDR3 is CASSPYGGITEAFF. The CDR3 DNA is TGTGCCAGCAGCCCGTATGGGGGCATCACTGAAGCTTTCTTT.

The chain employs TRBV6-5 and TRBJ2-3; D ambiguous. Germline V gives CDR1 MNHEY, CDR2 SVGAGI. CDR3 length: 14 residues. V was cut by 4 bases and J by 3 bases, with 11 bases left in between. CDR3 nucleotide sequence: TGTGCCAGCAGTTCTCTGACCCGGACAGATACGCAGTATTTT. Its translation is CASSSLTRTDTQYF.

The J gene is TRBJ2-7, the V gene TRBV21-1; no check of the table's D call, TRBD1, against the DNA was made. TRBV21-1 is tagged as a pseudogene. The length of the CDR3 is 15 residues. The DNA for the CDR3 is TGTGCCAGCAGCAAAGGGTACAGGGTTTCCTACGAGCAGTACTTC. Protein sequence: CASSKGYRVSYEQYF.

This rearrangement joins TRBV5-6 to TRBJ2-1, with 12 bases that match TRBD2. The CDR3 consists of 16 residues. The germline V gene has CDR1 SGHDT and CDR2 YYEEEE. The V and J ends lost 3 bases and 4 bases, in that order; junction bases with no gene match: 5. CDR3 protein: CASSWGTSGLYNEQFF. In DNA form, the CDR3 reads TGTGCCAGCAGCTGGGGGACTAGCGGGTTGTACAATGAGCAGTTCTTC. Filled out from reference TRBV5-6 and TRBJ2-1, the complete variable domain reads DAGVTQSPTHLIKTRGQQVTLRCSPKSGHDTVSWYQQALGQGPQFIFQYYEEEERQRGNFPDRFSGHQFPNYSSELNVNALLLGDSALYLCASSWGTSGLYNEQFFGPGTRLTVL.

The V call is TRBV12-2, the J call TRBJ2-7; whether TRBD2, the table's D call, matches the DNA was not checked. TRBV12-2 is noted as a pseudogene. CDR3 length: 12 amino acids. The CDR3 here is CASRFMSYEQYF. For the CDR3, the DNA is TGTGCAAGTCGCTTCATGAGCTACGAGCAGTACTTC.

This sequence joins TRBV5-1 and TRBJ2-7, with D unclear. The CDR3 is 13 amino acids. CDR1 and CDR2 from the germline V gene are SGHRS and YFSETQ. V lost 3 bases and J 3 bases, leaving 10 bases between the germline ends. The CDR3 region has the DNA TGCGCCAGCAGCTCCCGCGGTGGCTACGAGCAGTACTTC. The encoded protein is CASSSRGGYEQYF.

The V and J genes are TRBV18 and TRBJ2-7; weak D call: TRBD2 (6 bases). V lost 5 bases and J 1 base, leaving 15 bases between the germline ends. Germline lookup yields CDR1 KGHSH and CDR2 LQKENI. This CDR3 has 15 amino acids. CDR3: CASSDLGGRSYEQYF. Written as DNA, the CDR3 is TGTGCCAGCTCAGACCTGGGAGGCCGGTCCTACGAGCAGTACTTC. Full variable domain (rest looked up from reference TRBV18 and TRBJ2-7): NAGVMQNPRHLVRRRGQEARLRCSPMKGHSHVYWYRQLPEEGLKFMVYLQKENIIDESGMPKERFSAEFPKEGPSILRIQQVVRGDSAAYFCASSDLGGRSYEQYFGPGTRLTVT.

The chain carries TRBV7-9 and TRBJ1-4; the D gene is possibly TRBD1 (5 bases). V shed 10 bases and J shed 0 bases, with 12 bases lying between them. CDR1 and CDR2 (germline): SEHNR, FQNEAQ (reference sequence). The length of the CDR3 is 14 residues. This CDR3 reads CATSGESTNEKLFF. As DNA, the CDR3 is TGTGCCACCTCGGGGGAGTCAACTAATGAAAAACTGTTTTTT.

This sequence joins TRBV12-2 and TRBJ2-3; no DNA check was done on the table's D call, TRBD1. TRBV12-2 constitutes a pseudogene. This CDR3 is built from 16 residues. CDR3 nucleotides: TGTGCAAGTCCAATTCGACAGGACCCTTGGAAAGATACGCAGTATTTT. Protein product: CASPIRQDPWKDTQYF.

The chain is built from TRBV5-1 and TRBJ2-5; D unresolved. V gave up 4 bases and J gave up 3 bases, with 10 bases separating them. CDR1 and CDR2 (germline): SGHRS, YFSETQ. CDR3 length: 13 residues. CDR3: CASSETAKETQYF. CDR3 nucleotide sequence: TGCGCCAGCAGCGAAACAGCCAAAGAGACCCAGTACTTC. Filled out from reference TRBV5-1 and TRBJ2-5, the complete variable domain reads KAGVTQTPRYLIKTRGQQVTLSCSPISGHRSVSWYQQTPGQGLQFLFEYFSETQRNKGNFPGRFSGRQFSNSRSEMNVSTLELGDSALYLCASSETAKETQYFGPGTRLLVL.

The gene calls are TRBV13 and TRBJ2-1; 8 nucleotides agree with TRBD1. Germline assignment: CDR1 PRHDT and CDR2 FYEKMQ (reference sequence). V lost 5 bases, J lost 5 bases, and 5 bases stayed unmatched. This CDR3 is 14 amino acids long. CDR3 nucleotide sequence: TGTGCCAGCAGCCTCGGGACAGGTAACAATGAGCAGTTCTTC. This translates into CASSLGTGNNEQFF.

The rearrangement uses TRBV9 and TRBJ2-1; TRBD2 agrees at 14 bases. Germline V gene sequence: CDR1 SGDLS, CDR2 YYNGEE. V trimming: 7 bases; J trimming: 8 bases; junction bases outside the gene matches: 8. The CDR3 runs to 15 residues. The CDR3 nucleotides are TGTGCCAGCGGACGACTAGCGGGAGGGGTCGATGAGCAGTTCTTC. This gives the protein CASGRLAGGVDEQFF.

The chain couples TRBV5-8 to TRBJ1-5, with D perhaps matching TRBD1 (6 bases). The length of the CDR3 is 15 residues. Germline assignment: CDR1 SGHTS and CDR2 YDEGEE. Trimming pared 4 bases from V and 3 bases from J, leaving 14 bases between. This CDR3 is CASSLQTGPNQPQHF. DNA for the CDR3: TGTGCCAGCAGCCTCCAGACAGGACCCAATCAGCCCCAGCATTTT.